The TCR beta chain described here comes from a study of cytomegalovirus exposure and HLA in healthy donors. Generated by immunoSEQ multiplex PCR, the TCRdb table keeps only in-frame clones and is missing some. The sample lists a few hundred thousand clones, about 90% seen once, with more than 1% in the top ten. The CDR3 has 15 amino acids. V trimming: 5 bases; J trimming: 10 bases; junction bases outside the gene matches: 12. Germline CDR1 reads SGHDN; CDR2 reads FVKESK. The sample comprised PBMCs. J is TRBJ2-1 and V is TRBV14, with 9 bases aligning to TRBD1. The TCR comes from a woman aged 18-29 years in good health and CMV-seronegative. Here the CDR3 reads CASSSPGTGIGEQFF. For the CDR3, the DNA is TGTGCCAGCAGCAGTCCCGGGACAGGGATCGGGGAGCAGTTCTTC.